The present T cell receptor (beta chain) was sequenced within a study of blood T cells in healthy people across ages. CDR3 size: 12 residues. V gave up 2 bases and J gave up 3 bases, with 5 bases separating them. CDR1 MDHEN and CDR2 SYDVKM come from the germline V gene. This clonotype has ten or more counts. Its target is unknown. A sample-barcoded 5' primer and a J-beta primer mix were used in a second PCR of roughly 7 to 11 cycles. Every molecule of cDNA carried a tag from a template-switch adaptor with 12 random nucleotides. TCRdb reprocessed the 5' RACE reads via MiXCR and lists one record per CDR3 protein. The table has about 720,000 distinct CDR3 sequences, approximately 25% seen once. General study results and limits: PBMCs that were unsorted prevented a conclusive naive versus antigen-experienced comparison.

Separately, the same data were catalogued under a study of T cells of mothers and their children.

The chain carries TRBV28 and TRBJ2-7; D remains ambiguous. The clonotype originates from a boy between 5 and 17 years old in good health. Sequencing input: blood. The CDR3 is CASSLNSYEQYF. The CDR3 nucleotides read TGTGCCAGCAGTTTAAACAGCTACGAGCAGTACTTC.